This T cell receptor beta chain emerged from a study of CD8 T cells in Susac syndrome. It was with random hexamers that roughly 0.5 to 1 ug RNA was reverse transcribed. An immunoSEQ multiplex PCR generated amplified TCR beta CDR3 products spanning 54 Vbeta and 13 Jbeta. TCRdb redid the calling of the immunoSEQ multiplex PCR reads with MiXCR, one entry per CDR3 protein. The sample yields 200,000 or so distinct CDR3 sequences, over 90% seen once. FACS enriched CD8+ TEMRA cells, while bulk CD8+ and CD4+ were negatively isolated. The receptor's source is a human donor with multiple sclerosis. The sample comprised CD4+ T cells from PBMCs.

The CDR3 protein is CSARDSGQGAKETQYF. The CDR3 DNA is TGCAGTGCTAGAGATTCGGGACAGGGGGCAAAGGAGACCCAGTACTTC. The rearrangement links TRBV20-1 to TRBJ2-5, with 12 positions matching TRBD1. Germline CDR1 and CDR2: DFQATT and SNEGSKA (reference sequence). The CDR3 covers 16 residues. The V segment lost 0 bases and the J segment 5 bases; nucleotides outside the gene matches: 7.